A single T cell receptor (beta chain) is shown here with its context. The sample is drawn from a study of T cell responses to AZD1222 COVID-19 vaccine. Profiled with immunoSEQ multiplex PCR; TCRdb holds only in-frame clones, not every one. Seen here are hundreds of thousands of clones, 85% to 95% observed once, and the top ten hold about 1%. Per germline, CDR1 SGHNT and CDR2 YYREEE (reference sequence). The CDR3 loop spans 15 amino acids. With 2 bases clipped from V and 1 base from J, the junction kept 2 bases outside the gene matches. This chain links TRBV5-4 with TRBJ2-3, with 9 positions matching TRBD2. This receptor was taken from an adult in good health. Sequences were derived from peripheral blood, sampled on day 0 of MenACWY control vaccination. CDR3 sequence (DNA): TGTGCCAGCAGCTTAGAGCGGGGGGGCACAGATACGCAGTATTTT. Amino acid sequence: CASSLERGGTDTQYF.